This T cell receptor beta chain was identified during a study of Graves' ophthalmopathy and Graves' hyperthyroidism. Points from the study as a whole: Most expanded thyroid clonotypes above 0.001 frequency also appeared in blood.

Orbital computed tomography, thyroid ultrasound, TRAb, serum thyroxine and clinical symptoms formed the basis of diagnosis. This clonotype has only a few counts. What it recognizes is unknown. V lost 4 bases to trimming and J lost 5 bases, with 19 bases between them. Per germline, CDR1 SGHRS and CDR2 YFSETQ. CDR3 size: 15 residues. Researchers took RNA transcripts and amplified TCR beta CDR3 regions from them. The workflow started with a first-round RT-PCR run with HTBI primers and then moved on to a second-round multiplex PCR. Each CDR3 protein gets one entry after TCRdb re-called the multiplex PCR reads with MiXCR. The table shows roughly 1.1 million distinct CDR3 sequences, with about 35% occurring only once.

The rearrangement links TRBV5-1 to TRBJ2-7; maybe TRBD2 (6 bases). The sequencing input was peripheral blood or thyroid tissue (not recorded which). The receptor's source is an adult man with Graves' hyperthyroidism. The CDR3 DNA reads as TGCGCCAGCAGCCTAAGTGCGGGACCCGCTAACGAGCAGTACTTC. The encoded protein is CASSLSAGPANEQYF. Full variable domain (outside the CDR3, taken from reference TRBV5-1 and TRBJ2-7): KAGVTQTPRYLIKTRGQQVTLSCSPISGHRSVSWYQQTPGQGLQFLFEYFSETQRNKGNFPGRFSGRQFSNSRSEMNVSTLELGDSALYLCASSLSAGPANEQYFGPGTRLTVT.